Included here is one T cell receptor (beta chain) sequence, with context. The target antigen is unknown. Looked up from germline, CDR1 is GTSNPN and CDR2 is SVGIG (reference sequence). The CDR3 is made up of 12 amino acids. V lost 1 base to trimming and J lost 1 base, with 3 bases between them. This sample stems from a study of beta chain features in type 1 diabetes. Whole-study results and caveats: Patients with type 1 diabetes showed fewer VDJ junction insertions and more deletions.

The authors reverse transcribed all of the isolated RNA, so sequencing captured expressed TCRB transcripts. Some clones are missing from TCRdb's copy, which holds only in-frame ones; the method was immunoSEQ multiplex PCR. The sample holds about 16,000 clones, roughly 56% seen once. The clonotype originates from a woman younger than 35 in good health. The sample taken for sequencing was stem cell memory CD4+ T cells from blood. The chain combines TRBV30 with TRBJ2-3; D unresolved. The CDR3 spells CAWSAGTDTQYF. The CDR3 DNA is TGTGCCTGGAGTGCGGGCACAGATACGCAGTATTTT. Drawing the rest from reference TRBV30 and TRBJ2-3, the complete variable domain is SQTIHQWPATLVQPVGSPLSLECTVEGTSNPNLYWYRQAAGRGLQLLFYSVGIGQISSEVPQNLSASRPQDRQFILSSKKLLLSDSGFYLCAWSAGTDTQYFGPGTRLTVL.